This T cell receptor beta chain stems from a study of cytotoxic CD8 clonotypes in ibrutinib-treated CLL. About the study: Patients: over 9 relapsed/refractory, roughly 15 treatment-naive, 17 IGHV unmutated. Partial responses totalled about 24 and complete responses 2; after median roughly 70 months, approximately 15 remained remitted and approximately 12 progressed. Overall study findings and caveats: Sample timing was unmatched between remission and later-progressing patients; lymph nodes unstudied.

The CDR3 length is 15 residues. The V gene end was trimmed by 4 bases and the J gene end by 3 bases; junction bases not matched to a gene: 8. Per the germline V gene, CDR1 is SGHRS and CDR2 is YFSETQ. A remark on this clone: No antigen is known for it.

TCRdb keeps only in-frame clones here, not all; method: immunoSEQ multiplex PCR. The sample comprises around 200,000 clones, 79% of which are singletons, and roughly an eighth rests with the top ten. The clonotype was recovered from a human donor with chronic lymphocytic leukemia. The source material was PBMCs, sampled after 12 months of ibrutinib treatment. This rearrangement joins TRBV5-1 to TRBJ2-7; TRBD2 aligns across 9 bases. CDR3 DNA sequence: TGCGCCAGCAGCCCCGGGACTAGCTGGAACTACGAGCAGTACTTC. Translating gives CASSPGTSWNYEQYF. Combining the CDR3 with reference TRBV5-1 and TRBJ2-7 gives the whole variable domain KAGVTQTPRYLIKTRGQQVTLSCSPISGHRSVSWYQQTPGQGLQFLFEYFSETQRNKGNFPGRFSGRQFSNSRSEMNVSTLELGDSALYLCASSPGTSWNYEQYFGPGTRLTVT.